Below, 18 T cell receptor beta chains from the same sample are listed, as sequenced in a study of blood T cell repertoires in COVID-19. The protocol was immunoSEQ multiplex PCR, while the TCRdb copy is restricted to in-frame clones and leaves out a portion. The repertoire has approximately 300,000 clones, 70% to 90% of them found once; the top ten carry 6.3%. Material for sequencing was peripheral blood. These receptors were obtained from a woman in her 50s with COVID-19, enrolled during active disease.

The V gene is TRBV7-2, the J gene TRBJ2-7; 10 bases align to TRBD2. CDR1 is SGHTA and CDR2 is FQGNSA in the germline V gene. The V and J ends lost 4 bases and 3 bases, in that order; junction bases with no gene match: 6. The CDR3 length is 15 residues. Here the CDR3 DNA reads TGTGCCAGCAGCTCCGCGGGACTAGCGTACTACGAGCAGTACTTC. This codes for CASSSAGLAYYEQYF.

This chain joins TRBV4-3 and TRBJ1-1; D perhaps matches TRBD1 (5 bases). This CDR3 has 16 residues. V lost 5 bases and J 0 bases, leaving 16 bases between the germline ends. CDR1 and CDR2 from the germline V gene are LGHNA and YSLEER. DNA of the CDR3: TGCGCCAGCAGCTCCTCATTACAGGAGTTGAACACTGAAGCTTTCTTT. This sequence encodes CASSSSLQELNTEAFF.

The gene calls are TRBV18 and TRBJ2-7; 7 bases match TRBD1. This CDR3 has 14 amino acids. V gave up 0 bases and J gave up 4 bases; unmatched junction bases: 3. CDR1 is KGHSH and CDR2 is LQKENI in the germline V gene. The CDR3 here is CASSPPRDRYEQYF. CDR3 DNA sequence: TGTGCCAGCTCACCACCCCGGGACAGATACGAGCAGTACTTC.

The gene calls are TRBV27 and TRBJ1-4, with D maybe TRBD1 (6 bases). This CDR3 has 14 amino acids. Trimming removed 3 bases at V and 7 bases at J, with 12 bases between. Germline-derived CDR1 and CDR2 are MNHEY and SMNVEV (reference sequence). CDR3 in amino acids: CASSFGGGGEKLFF. The CDR3 nucleotides are TGTGCCAGCAGTTTCGGGGGCGGGGGTGAAAAACTGTTTTTT. The full variable domain, its missing parts supplied by reference TRBV27 and TRBJ1-4, is EAQVTQNPRYLITVTGKKLTVTCSQNMNHEYMSWYRQDPGLGLRQIYYSMNVEVTDKGDVPEGYKVSRKEKRNFPLILESPSPNQTSLYFCASSFGGGGEKLFFGSGTQLSVL.

The chain recombines TRBV7-2 with TRBJ2-1, with 13 bases matching TRBD2. V lost 6 bases and J lost 1; bases outside the gene matches: 9. The CDR3 totals 18 residues. The germline gives CDR1 SGHTA, CDR2 FQGNSA. This CDR3 reads CASRTGLAGRGSYNEQFF. CDR3 DNA sequence: TGTGCCAGCAGGACGGGACTAGCGGGGAGAGGGTCCTACAATGAGCAGTTCTTC.

The chain links TRBV6-5 to TRBJ1-1; D is uncertain. V shed 6 bases and J shed 6 bases, with 14 bases lying between them. Germline V gene lookup returns CDR1 MNHEY and CDR2 SVGAGI. This CDR3 spans 13 amino acids. The CDR3 region has the DNA TGTGCCAGCAGCAGAGGGATCCGCGCTGAAGCTTTCTTT. Amino acid sequence: CASSRGIRAEAFF.

V is TRBV27 and J is TRBJ1-1; 7 bases agree with TRBD1. Germline values: CDR1 MNHEY, CDR2 SMNVEV (reference sequence). The CDR3 totals 15 residues. V dropped 3 bases and J dropped 0; count of bases not matched to a gene: 4. As DNA, the CDR3 is TGTGCCAGCAGTTTCAGGGGGGATATGAACACTGAAGCTTTCTTT. Translation: CASSFRGDMNTEAFF.

The chain joins TRBV11-2 to TRBJ2-1, with D uncertain. Germline V gene lookup returns CDR1 SGHAT and CDR2 FQNNGV. Trimming took off 1 base at V and 14 bases at J, with 12 bases between the two ends. There are 12 residues in the CDR3. CDR3 nucleotide sequence: TGTGCCAGCAGCTTAGGCAGAGGAACAAAGTTCTTC. Encoded protein: CASSLGRGTKFF. The full variable domain, its missing parts supplied by reference TRBV11-2 and TRBJ2-1, is EAGVAQSPRYKIIEKRQSVAFWCNPISGHATLYWYQQILGQGPKLLIQFQNNGVVDDSQLPKDRFSAERLKGVDSTLKIQPAKLEDSAVYLCASSLGRGTKFFGPGTRLTVL.

The genes are TRBV5-4 and TRBJ1-4; D is undetermined. V was cut by 1 base and J by 0 bases, with 19 bases left in between. This CDR3 contains 19 residues. Germline V gene data show CDR1 as SGHNT and CDR2 as YYREEE (reference sequence). CDR3 in DNA: TGTGCCAGCAGCTTGCGGCAGGCAGCTTACTTTGCAACTAATGAAAAACTGTTTTTT. As protein: CASSLRQAAYFATNEKLFF.

This clone was seen just once. The chain joins TRBV30 to TRBJ2-7; 10 bases match TRBD2. Trimming at V came to 0 bases and at J to 4 bases, leaving 9 bases not matched to a gene. Germline V gene sequence: CDR1 GTSNPN, CDR2 SVGIG (reference sequence). The CDR3 contains 16 residues. The CDR3 here is CAWSVGLAGATYEQYF. CDR3 sequence (DNA): TGTGCCTGGAGTGTAGGGCTAGCGGGAGCAACATACGAGCAGTACTTC. The full variable domain, its missing parts supplied by reference TRBV30 and TRBJ2-7, is SQTIHQWPATLVQPVGSPLSLECTVEGTSNPNLYWYRQAAGRGLQLLFYSVGIGQISSEVPQNLSASRPQDRQFILSSKKLLLSDSGFYLCAWSVGLAGATYEQYFGPGTRLTVT.

The chain carries TRBV5-1 and TRBJ2-3, with D perhaps matching TRBD2 (5 bases). The germline gives CDR1 SGHRS, CDR2 YFSETQ. The CDR3 loop spans 16 amino acids. V was shortened by 0 bases and J by 4 bases, with 15 bases between the two germline ends. CDR3 loop: CASSLVASLLADTQYF. The CDR3 DNA is TGCGCCAGCAGCTTGGTGGCTAGCCTATTAGCAGATACGCAGTATTTT.

This clone came up once. The J gene is TRBJ2-2, the V gene TRBV6-5; TRBD1 matches 11 bases. This CDR3 has 15 amino acids. Germline-derived CDR1 and CDR2 are MNHEY and SVGAGI. The V and J ends lost 6 bases and 6 bases, in that order; junction bases with no gene match: 6. This chain's CDR3 is CASRRTGGAPGELFF. Written as DNA, the CDR3 is TGTGCCAGCAGACGGACAGGGGGCGCACCCGGGGAGCTGTTTTTT.

The rearrangement links TRBV24-1 to TRBJ2-5; 8 bases line up with TRBD1. The CDR3 totals 15 residues. Germline CDR1 KGHDR, CDR2 SFDVKD. V gave up 1 base and J gave up 2 bases; unmatched junction bases: 2. CDR3 DNA sequence: TGTGCCACCAGTGATTTACAGGGGGTACAAGAGACCCAGTACTTC. It is translated as CATSDLQGVQETQYF.

CDR3: CASSLGGQLGYGYTF. In nucleotides, the CDR3 is TGTGCCAGCAGCTTAGGGGGCCAGCTCGGCTATGGCTACACCTTC. V usage is TRBV7-2 and J usage is TRBJ1-2; tentatively, D is TRBD1 (5 bases). The CDR3 runs to 15 residues. V was shortened by 1 base and J by 4 bases, with 13 bases between the two germline ends. Germline assignment: CDR1 SGHTA and CDR2 FQGNSA. Full variable domain (remainder filled in from reference TRBV7-2 and TRBJ1-2): GAGVSQSPSNKVTEKGKDVELRCDPISGHTALYWYRQSLGQGLEFLIYFQGNSAPDKSGLPSDRFSAERTGGSVSTLTIQRTQQEDSAVYLCASSLGGQLGYGYTFGSGTRLTVV.

The genes are TRBV5-5 and TRBJ1-1; D ambiguous. CDR3 length equals 16 residues. V shed 3 bases and J shed 1 base, with 16 bases lying between them. Germline V lookup: CDR1 SGHKS, CDR2 YYEKEE (reference sequence). CDR3 in DNA: TGTGCCAGCAGCTCCGCACCTTTTGAGGCGAACACTGAAGCTTTCTTT. Translated: CASSSAPFEANTEAFF.

V is TRBV6-2 or TRBV6-3 and J is TRBJ1-1, with TRBD1 matching 7 bases. CDR1 is MNHEY and CDR2 is SVGEGT in the germline V gene. V gave up 6 bases and J gave up 1 base; unmatched junction bases: 11. This CDR3 comprises 16 residues. Written as DNA, the CDR3 is TGTGCCAGCAGCCCGAGGGGGACAGTCGGGAACACTGAAGCTTTCTTT. It specifies CASSPRGTVGNTEAFF.

V and J are TRBV19 and TRBJ2-3; 8 positions match TRBD2. Germline CDR1 and CDR2: LNHDA and SQIVND (reference sequence). J lost 0 bases, V lost 6 bases, and 8 bases had no gene match. The CDR3 spans 16 residues. In nucleotides, the CDR3 is TGTGCCAGTAGGAGCGGGGGCAGGACTAGCACAGATACGCAGTATTTT. Protein sequence: CASRSGGRTSTDTQYF.

CDR3 bases: TGTGCCAGCAGTACTGGGGACAGCCATGAAGCTTTCTTT. The encoded protein is CASSTGDSHEAFF. The chain has TRBV6-2 or TRBV6-3 and TRBJ1-1; 7 nucleotides match TRBD1. CDR1 is MNHEY, CDR2 SVGEGT, per germline. The V segment lost 5 bases and the J segment 7 bases; nucleotides outside the gene matches: 7. The CDR3 runs 13 residues.